This T cell receptor (beta chain) was identified during a study of cytomegalovirus exposure and HLA in healthy donors (dated by TCRdb to 2017 to 2019). Concerning the study at large: A later analysis indicated that the 110 or so validation repertoires were generated on the platform also employed for the approximately 700 repertoires of the first cohort. The study aimed to test whether signatures of past pathogen exposure could be identified by cataloging public T cell receptors. Besides the first cohort of approximately 670 subjects, a separate validation cohort made up of roughly 130 different subjects was used. To predict cytomegalovirus infection status, the study brought together high-throughput TCR immunosequencing, statistical association of individual TCRs with disease status, and machine learning. Points the paper makes about the study in general: Most TCR sequences were seen in very few donors, while some public TCRs were found in many individuals. The authors suggested that the approach could potentially be extended to other disease states and immunological phenotypes. In the study, 150 to 200 TCR beta chains were listed as associated with cytomegalovirus. In vitro tests confirmed that a few of the cytomegalovirus-associated TCR beta chains recognize cytomegalovirus antigens. Of the cluster scores, 94% were above 0 in a later analysis, which found that TCRs clustered in the first cohort also tended to co-occur in the roughly 130 validation repertoires. All 120 or so repertoires were used to score co-occurrence in the validation cohort in a later analysis, because that analysis had no HLA typing for the cohort. The classifier was reported to diagnose cytomegalovirus status with high specificity and sensitivity in both the original cohort and the validation cohort.

Libraries were prepared through the immunoSEQ multiplex PCR assay. In the authors' own workflow: A statistical classification framework was built for diagnosing cytomegalovirus status from the catalog of TCR beta chain sequences. TCRdb's version of the immuneACCESS table is confined to in-frame rearrangements and falls short of the full clone set. An unresolved V gene accounts for under half of the shortfall where checked; the remainder is of unknown origin. V and J calls plus clone size are reproduced from that table; the DNA served to infer D and trimming. The sample table contains some 78,000 clones; only one count was recorded for almost 97% of them. Over 1.5% of the sample rests with the top ten. On this clone: Its antigen is not yet known. No qualities accompany the bases; no much larger clone lies one base away.

Separate from the approximately 670-subject first cohort, the validation cohort of 90 to 150 subjects was the group to which the donors belonged. Measured from the cysteine to the phenylalanine, the CDR3 is 13 residues long. Of all the DNA, just the CDR3 is kept, 39 bases in frame from base 1. Between the V and J ends, shortened by 4 bases and 3 bases respectively, the junction contains 10 bases. CDR1 and CDR2, looked up from the germline V gene, are MDHEN and SYDVKM. The chain links TRBV28 with TRBJ2-7; the best D guess is TRBD1, with 6 bases matching. Specimen: PBMCs. The origin of this receptor is a man younger than 30 in good health and CMV-seropositive. The CDR3 here reads CASSSRGRYEQYF. The DNA sequence reads TGTGCCAGCAGTTCCAGGGGCCGCTACGAGCAGTACTTC. Reference TRBV28 and TRBJ2-7 genes cover what lies past the CDR3, so the full variable domain is DVKVTQSSRYLVKRTGEKVFLECVQDMDHENMFWYRQDPGLGLRLIYFSYDVKMKEKGDIPEGYSVSREKKERFSLILESASTNQTSMYLCASSSRGRYEQYFGPGTRLTVT.